This T cell receptor beta chain was found in a study of spatial heterogeneity in lung cancer (dated by TCRdb to between 2019 and 2020). About the investigation overall: The donors were more than 60 patients from the lung TRACERx cohort who had early-stage, untreated non-small cell lung cancer. Beta-chain transcripts were consistently detected in greater numbers than alpha-chain transcripts, which likely reflects a higher abundance of beta-chain transcripts. TCR alpha and beta repertoires were quantitatively compared across multiple tumor regions, matched nontumor lung and blood in non-small cell lung cancer. In the raw uncorrected reads, each unique combination of TCR and UMI appeared on average more than ten times. Both alpha and beta chains were TCR-sequenced in samples taken at surgery, namely 220 tumor regions, approximately 66 matched nontumor lung samples and about 52 PBMC samples. Follow-up PBMC samples were sequenced whenever available, with a median time to follow-up of approximately 23 months after resection. TCR repertoire features were related to nonsynonymous mutation counts determined by whole-exome sequencing of tumor tissue. Results the study describes overall, beyond this receptor: Only 14 patients were included in comparisons of baseline and follow-up blood repertoires. Ubiquitous expanded tumor TCRs were detected in blood more often at tumor resection than at routine follow-up. Confirming at a functional level the hypothesis that regional TCRs recognize regional mutations was considered to require additional single-cell paired TCR alpha and beta sequencing.

This clonotype was seen a handful of times. Its specific antigen is unknown. No much larger clone is present one base from it, and per-base qualities are unavailable. Receptor amplification or capture employed 5' RACE. Reads for this sample came from a NextSeq 500. The TCR library protocol attached a unique molecular identifier to each TCR cDNA molecule to allow correction of PCR and sequencing errors. As for the authors' bioinformatics: TCR identification, UMI-based error correction and CDR3 extraction were all carried out with Decombinator tools. Expanded TCRs were defined as those above a frequency of 2 per 1,000, corresponding to the top 1% of the tumor frequency distribution. Each repertoire was subsampled 100 times to 5,000 TCRs, after which Renyi diversity was computed with the R vegan package. To build CDR3 similarity networks, amino acid triplet string-kernel similarity was used, and CDR3s were connected when their pairwise similarity was above 0.82. The public reads were run again by TCRdb, first through fastp at Q25 and then through MiXCR, and only productive beta chains were kept. Each entry merges the rows of one CDR3 protein and shows their most common DNA and genes. What appears here as the V and J calls and clone size reflects TCRdb's work, not the paper's. The sample table lists approximately 93,000 distinct CDR3 sequences, roughly a fifth of them with a count of one. The leading ten clones occupy about a fifth of the sample.

In light of the paper, this sample's time point label describes: blood at routine non-recurrence follow-up after resection. TCR sequencing used whole RNA extracted from tumor and nontumor lung tissue, or from cryopreserved PBMC samples, without cell sorting. Only patients with enough RNA available from two or more tumor regions were chosen for TCR sequencing. The sample was PBMCs, taken at follow-up. The receptor's source is a male donor with early-stage non-small cell lung cancer.

The CDR3 region reads CSFRDPLTDTQYF. The bases read TGCAGTTTCCGGGACCCGCTCACAGATACGCAGTATTTT. The V gene is TRBV20-1 and the J gene is TRBJ2-3; the D gene is perhaps TRBD1 or TRBD2, each of them matching over 5 bases. The CDR1 and CDR2 encoded by the germline V gene (reference sequence) are DFQATT and SNEGSKA. V gives up 8 bases and J gives up 2 bases, and the segment between their germline ends measures 14 bases. The CDR3 runs 13 residues from the cysteine to the phenylalanine. Only the CDR3 region is kept as DNA, spanning 39 bases read in frame from base 1.